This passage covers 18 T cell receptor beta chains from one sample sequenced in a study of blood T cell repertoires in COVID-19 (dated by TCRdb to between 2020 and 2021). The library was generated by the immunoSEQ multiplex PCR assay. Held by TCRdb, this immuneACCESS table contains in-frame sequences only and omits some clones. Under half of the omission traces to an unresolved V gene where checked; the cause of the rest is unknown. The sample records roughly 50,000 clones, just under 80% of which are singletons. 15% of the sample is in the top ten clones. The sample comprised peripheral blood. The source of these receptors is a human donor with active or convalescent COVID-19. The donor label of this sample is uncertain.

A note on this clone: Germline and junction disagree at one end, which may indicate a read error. CDR3 residues: CASSESLQGGGF. CDR3 DNA sequence: TGTGCCAGCAGCGAATCGTTACAGGGCGGTGGGTTT. J is TRBJ1-6 and V is TRBV25-1, with D possibly TRBD1 on 6 matching bases. The germline gives CDR1 MGHDK, CDR2 SYGVNS. This CDR3 spans 12 amino acids. Combining the CDR3 with reference TRBV25-1 and TRBJ1-6 gives the whole variable domain EADIYQTPRYLVIGTGKKITLECSQTMGHDKMYWYQQDPGMELHLIHYSYGVNSTEKGDLSSESTVSRIRTEHFPLTLESARPSHTSQYLCASSESLQGGGFGNGTRLTVT.

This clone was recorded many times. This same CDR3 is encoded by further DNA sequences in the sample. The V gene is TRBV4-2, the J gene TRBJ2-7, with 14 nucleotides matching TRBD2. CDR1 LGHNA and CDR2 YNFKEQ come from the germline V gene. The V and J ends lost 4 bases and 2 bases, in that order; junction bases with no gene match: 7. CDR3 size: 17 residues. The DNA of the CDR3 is TGTGCCAGCAGCCCCGGGACTAGCGGGAGTTTGGCCTACGAGCAGTACTTC. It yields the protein CASSPGTSGSLAYEQYF.

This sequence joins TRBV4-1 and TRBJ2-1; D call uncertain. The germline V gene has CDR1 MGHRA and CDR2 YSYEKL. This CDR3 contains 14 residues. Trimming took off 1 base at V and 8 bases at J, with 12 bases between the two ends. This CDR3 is CASSQVNSPDEQFF. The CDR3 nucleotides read TGCGCCAGCAGCCAAGTGAACTCCCCGGATGAGCAGTTCTTC.

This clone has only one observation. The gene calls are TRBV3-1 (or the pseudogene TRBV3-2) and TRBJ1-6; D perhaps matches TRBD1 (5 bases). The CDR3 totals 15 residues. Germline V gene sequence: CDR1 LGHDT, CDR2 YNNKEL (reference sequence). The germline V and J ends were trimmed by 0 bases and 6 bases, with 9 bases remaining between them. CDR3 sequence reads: CASSQEGLINSPLHF. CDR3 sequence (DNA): TGTGCCAGCAGCCAAGAGGGGCTTATTAATTCACCCCTCCACTTT.

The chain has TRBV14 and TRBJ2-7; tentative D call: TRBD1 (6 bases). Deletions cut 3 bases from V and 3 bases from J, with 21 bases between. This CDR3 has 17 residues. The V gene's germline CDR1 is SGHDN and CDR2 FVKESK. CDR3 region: CASSQMDRARSNYEQYF. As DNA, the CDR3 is TGTGCCAGCAGCCAGATGGACAGAGCTCGGTCAAACTACGAGCAGTACTTC.

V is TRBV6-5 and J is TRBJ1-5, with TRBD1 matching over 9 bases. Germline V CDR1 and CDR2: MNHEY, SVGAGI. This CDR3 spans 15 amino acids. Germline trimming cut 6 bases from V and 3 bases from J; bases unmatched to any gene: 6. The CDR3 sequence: CASRPGTGNNQPQHF. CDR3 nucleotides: TGTGCCAGCAGACCCGGGACAGGGAACAATCAGCCCCAGCATTTT.

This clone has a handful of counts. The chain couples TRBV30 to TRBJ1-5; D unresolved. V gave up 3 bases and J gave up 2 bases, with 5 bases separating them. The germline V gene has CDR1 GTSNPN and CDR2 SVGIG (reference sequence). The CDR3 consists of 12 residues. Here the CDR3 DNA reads TGTGCCTGGAGCCAGGGCAATCAGCCCCAGCATTTT. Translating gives CAWSQGNQPQHF.

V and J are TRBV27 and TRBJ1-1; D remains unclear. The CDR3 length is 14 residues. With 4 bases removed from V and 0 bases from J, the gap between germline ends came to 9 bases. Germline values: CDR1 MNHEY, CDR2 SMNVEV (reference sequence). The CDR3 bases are TGTGCCAGCAGTTCGTACAGCTTGAACACTGAAGCTTTCTTT. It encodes CASSSYSLNTEAFF.

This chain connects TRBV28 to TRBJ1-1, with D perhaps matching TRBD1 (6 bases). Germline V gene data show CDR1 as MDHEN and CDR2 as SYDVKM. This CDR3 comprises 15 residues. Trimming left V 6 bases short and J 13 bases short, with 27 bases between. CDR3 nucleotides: TGTGCCAGCAGGGCTGGACAGAGGCGCGGTGTGAAGCTTTTCTTT. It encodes CASRAGQRRGVKLFF.

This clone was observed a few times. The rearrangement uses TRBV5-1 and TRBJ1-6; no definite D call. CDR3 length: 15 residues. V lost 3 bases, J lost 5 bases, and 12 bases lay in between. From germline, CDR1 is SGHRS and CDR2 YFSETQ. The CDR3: CASSWQSGDNSPLHF. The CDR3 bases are TGCGCCAGCAGCTGGCAAAGCGGGGATAATTCACCCCTCCACTTT.

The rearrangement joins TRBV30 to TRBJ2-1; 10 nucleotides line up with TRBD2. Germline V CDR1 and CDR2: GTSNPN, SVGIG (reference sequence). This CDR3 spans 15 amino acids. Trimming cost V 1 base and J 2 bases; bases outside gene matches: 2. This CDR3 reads CAWSGLAGPYNEQFF. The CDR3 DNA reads TGTGCCTGGAGTGGACTAGCGGGTCCCTACAATGAGCAGTTCTTC.

This CDR3 is CASSGTSGTDTQYF. The CDR3 coding sequence is TGCGCCAGCAGCGGGACTAGCGGCACAGATACGCAGTATTTT. The V gene is TRBV4-3, the J gene TRBJ2-3; 10 nucleotides agree with TRBD2. The germline V gene encodes CDR1 LGHNA and CDR2 YSLEER. The V and J ends lost 5 bases and 1 base, in that order; junction bases with no gene match: 0. The CDR3 covers 14 residues.

CDR3: CASSFSAGGQDEQFF. DNA for the CDR3: TGCGCCAGCAGCTTCTCGGCGGGAGGGCAGGATGAGCAGTTCTTC. The J gene is TRBJ2-1, the V gene TRBV5-1, with 9 bases matching TRBD2. The CDR3 totals 15 residues. V lost 2 bases to trimming and J lost 8 bases; unmatched junction nucleotides: 8. CDR1 and CDR2 from the germline V gene are SGHRS and YFSETQ.

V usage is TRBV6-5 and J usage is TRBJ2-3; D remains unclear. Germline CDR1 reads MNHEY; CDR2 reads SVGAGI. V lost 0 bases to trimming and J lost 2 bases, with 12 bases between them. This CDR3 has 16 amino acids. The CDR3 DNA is TGTGCCAGCAGTTACTCTCCTAGACCCTCCACAGATACGCAGTATTTT. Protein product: CASSYSPRPSTDTQYF.

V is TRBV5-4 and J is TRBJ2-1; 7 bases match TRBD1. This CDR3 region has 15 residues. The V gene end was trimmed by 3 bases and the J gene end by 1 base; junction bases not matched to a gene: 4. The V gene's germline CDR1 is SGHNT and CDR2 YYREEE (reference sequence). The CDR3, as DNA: TGTGCCAGCAGCTCGACAGGGCATTCCTACAATGAGCAGTTCTTC. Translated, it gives CASSSTGHSYNEQFF.

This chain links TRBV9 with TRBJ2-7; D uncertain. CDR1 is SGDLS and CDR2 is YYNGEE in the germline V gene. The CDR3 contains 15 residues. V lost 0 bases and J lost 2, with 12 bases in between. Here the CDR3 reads CASSVATGGPYEQYF. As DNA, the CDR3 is TGTGCCAGCAGCGTAGCTACCGGCGGCCCCTACGAGCAGTACTTC.

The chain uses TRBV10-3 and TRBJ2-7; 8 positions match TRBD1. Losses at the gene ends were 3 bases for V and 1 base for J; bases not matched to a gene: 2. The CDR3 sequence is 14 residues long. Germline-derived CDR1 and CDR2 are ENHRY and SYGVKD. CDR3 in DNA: TGTGCCATCAGTGAAGGGACAGGTTCCTACGAGCAGTACTTC. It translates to CAISEGTGSYEQYF.

CDR3 in DNA: TGTGCCACCCGACGGACACAGGGGAACAATGAGCAGTTCTTC. Protein: CATRRTQGNNEQFF. The chain has TRBV7-9 and TRBJ2-1; TRBD1 agrees at 7 bases. With 10 bases clipped from V and 5 bases from J, the junction kept 11 bases outside the gene matches. The germline gives CDR1 SEHNR, CDR2 FQNEAQ (reference sequence). The CDR3 is 14 amino acids.